These T cell receptor beta chains were read from a single sample in a study of beta chain features in type 1 diabetes. TCRdb keeps only in-frame clones here, not all; method: immunoSEQ multiplex PCR. The sample yields 120,000 to 150,000 clones, about 10% seen once. Sequencing was performed on naive CD4+ T cells from blood. The receptors shown here come from a man between 18 and 35 years old in good health. Each CDR3 is given with its conserved first and last residue. The D gene is left open where the match is weak. Size values are once, few and many counts, or a class for expanded clones, and some rows have none.

.,.,TRBV6-4,TRBJ2-3,CASSEGGAIDTQYF,TGTGCCAGCAGTGAAGGAGGGGCGATTGATACGCAGTATTTT
TRBD2,few,TRBV4-2,TRBJ2-1,CASSQEKRGGEQFF,TGTGCCAGCAGCCAAGAGAAACGGGGGGGTGAGCAGTTCTTC
TRBD2,few,TRBV2,TRBJ2-1,CASRNGTSGYNEQFF,TGTGCCAGCAGGAATGGGACTAGCGGCTACAATGAGCAGTTCTTC
.,.,TRBV10-3,TRBJ2-5,CAISDGLRDPTAETQYF,TGTGCCATCAGTGATGGTCTCCGGGATCCCACCGCGGAGACCCAGTACTTC
.,few,TRBV5-6,TRBJ1-6,CASSLEGAGSPLHF,TGTGCCAGCAGCTTGGAAGGGGCTGGTTCACCCCTCCACTTT
.,few,TRBV9,TRBJ2-4,CASSVAEGKNIQYF,TGTGCCAGCAGCGTAGCTGAGGGCAAAAACATTCAGTACTTC
TRBD1,.,TRBV2,TRBJ2-2,CASSELGTANTGELFF,TGTGCCAGCAGTGAGCTTGGGACAGCAAACACCGGGGAGCTGTTTTTT
TRBD2,.,TRBV4-1,TRBJ2-3,CASSQVRLAGGIRTDTQYF,TGCGCCAGCAGCCAAGTTCGCCTAGCGGGGGGAATCCGCACAGATACGCAGTATTTT
.,few,TRBV4-1,TRBJ1-5,CASIPGYSNQPQHF,TGCGCCAGCATCCCAGGGTATAGCAATCAGCCCCAGCATTTT
TRBD1,few,TRBV5-4,TRBJ2-2,CASSRDRGQDGELFF,TGTGCCAGCAGCCGGGACAGGGGGCAGGACGGGGAGCTGTTTTTT
.,.,TRBV5-1,TRBJ1-1,CASSFSRDSEAFF,TGCGCCAGCAGCTTTTCTCGGGACTCTGAAGCTTTCTTT
TRBD1,.,TRBV27,TRBJ1-2,CASSQASSPLDRRLGYTF,TGTGCCAGCAGTCAGGCATCGTCCCCTTTGGACAGGCGTCTTGGCTACACCTTC
TRBD1,.,TRBV5-1,TRBJ2-7,CASRATGGHEQYF,TGCGCCAGCAGAGCAACAGGGGGTCACGAGCAGTACTTC
TRBD2,.,TRBV19,TRBJ2-2,CASRREGTSGKEELFF,TGTGCCAGTAGAAGGGAGGGCACTAGCGGGAAGGAGGAGCTGTTTTTT
.,few,TRBV7-2,TRBJ2-2,CASSLGVSVNTGELFF,TGTGCCAGCAGCTTAGGTGTCAGCGTCAACACCGGGGAGCTGTTTTTT
.,.,TRBV7-3,TRBJ2-3,CASSLTASTDTQYF,TGTGCCAGCAGCTTGACTGCCAGCACAGATACGCAGTATTTT
.,few,TRBV5-1,TRBJ1-2,CASRAKTDTSYTF,TGCGCCAGCAGGGCCAAAACGGACACCAGCTACACCTTC
TRBD1,.,TRBV15,TRBJ2-7,CATSKGQSSYEQYF,TGTGCCACCAGCAAGGGACAGAGCTCCTACGAGCAGTACTTC